This T cell receptor beta chain came from a study of memory B cells and T cells in multiple sclerosis. As to this clone: Its antigen is as yet unknown.

CFSE-dim autoproliferating and CFSE-high non-proliferating T cells from unstimulated culture were sequenced separately. Replicate wells were pooled after six to eight days of stimulus-free culture of more than 45 million CFSE-labeled PBMCs. The PBMCs received approximately 0.5 uM CFSE and serum-free culture with no added stimuli. Sequencing was performed with immunoSEQ multiplex PCR; in TCRdb, only in-frame clones are kept and a portion is missing. This sample has about 300 clones; roughly 91% occur once, and the top ten carry about 21%. Whole-study findings and limits: Normalization was needed because clone-set size differences affected shared clonotype counts.

The germline V and J ends were trimmed by 0 bases and 0 bases, with 15 bases remaining between them. Germline V lookup: CDR1 MGHRA, CDR2 YSYEKL. The CDR3 has 18 amino acids. The sequencing input was PBMCs from blood kept in culture. The genes are TRBV4-1 and TRBJ2-1; a weak D match, TRBD2 (6 bases). This receptor was taken from a human donor with multiple sclerosis. The CDR3: CASSQEGVGGASYNEQFF. The CDR3 bases are TGCGCCAGCAGCCAAGAGGGAGTAGGCGGGGCCTCCTACAATGAGCAGTTCTTC.